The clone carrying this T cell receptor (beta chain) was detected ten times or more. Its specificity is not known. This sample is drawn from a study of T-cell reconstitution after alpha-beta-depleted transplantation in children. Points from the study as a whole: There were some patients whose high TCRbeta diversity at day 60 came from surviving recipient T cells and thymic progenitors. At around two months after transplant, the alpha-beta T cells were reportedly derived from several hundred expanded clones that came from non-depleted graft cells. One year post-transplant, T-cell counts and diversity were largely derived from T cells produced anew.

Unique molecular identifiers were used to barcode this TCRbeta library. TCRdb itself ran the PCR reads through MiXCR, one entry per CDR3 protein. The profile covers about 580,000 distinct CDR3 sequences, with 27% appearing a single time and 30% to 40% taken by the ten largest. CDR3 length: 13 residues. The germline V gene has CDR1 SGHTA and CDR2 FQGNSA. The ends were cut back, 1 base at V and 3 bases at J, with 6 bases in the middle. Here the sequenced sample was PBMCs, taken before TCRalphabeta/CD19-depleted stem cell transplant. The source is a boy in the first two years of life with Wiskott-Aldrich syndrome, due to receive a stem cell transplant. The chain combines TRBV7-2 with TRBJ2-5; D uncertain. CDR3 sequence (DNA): TGTGCCAGCAGCTTAGGCCAGAAAGAGACCCAGTACTTC. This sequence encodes CASSLGQKETQYF.